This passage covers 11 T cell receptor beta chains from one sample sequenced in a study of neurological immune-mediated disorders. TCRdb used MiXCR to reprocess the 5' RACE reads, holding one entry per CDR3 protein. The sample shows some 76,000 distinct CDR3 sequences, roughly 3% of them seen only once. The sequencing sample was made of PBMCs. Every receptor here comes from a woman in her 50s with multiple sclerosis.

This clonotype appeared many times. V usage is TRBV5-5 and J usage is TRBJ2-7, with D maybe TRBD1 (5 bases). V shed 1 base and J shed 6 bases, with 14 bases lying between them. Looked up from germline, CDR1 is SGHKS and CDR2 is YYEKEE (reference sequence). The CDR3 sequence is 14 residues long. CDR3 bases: TGTGCCAGCAGCTTGTTTGCAGGGTCCCTCGAGCAGTACTTC. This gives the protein CASSLFAGSLEQYF.

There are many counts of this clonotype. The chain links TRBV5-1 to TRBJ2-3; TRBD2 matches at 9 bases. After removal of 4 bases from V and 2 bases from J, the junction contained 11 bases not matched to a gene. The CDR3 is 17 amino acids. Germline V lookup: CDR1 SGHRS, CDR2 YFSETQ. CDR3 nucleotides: TGCGCCAGCAGCCCGGGGGAAGCGGGGGGACCCACAGATACGCAGTATTTT. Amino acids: CASSPGEAGGPTDTQYF.

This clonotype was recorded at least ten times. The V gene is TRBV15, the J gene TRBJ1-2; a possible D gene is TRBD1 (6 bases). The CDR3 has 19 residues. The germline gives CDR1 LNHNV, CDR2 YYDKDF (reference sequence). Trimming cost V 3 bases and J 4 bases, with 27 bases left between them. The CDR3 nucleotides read TGTGCCACCAGCAGGGAAAAGACAGGCTGGGAAAAGGTCCTCTATGGCTACACCTTC. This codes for CATSREKTGWEKVLYGYTF.

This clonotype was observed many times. In nucleotides, the CDR3 is TGCAGTGCTAGGGAGGCAGGGTTTTCCAAAAACATTCAGTACTTC. Its translation: CSAREAGFSKNIQYF. The chain combines TRBV20-1 with TRBJ2-4; D might be TRBD1 or TRBD2, each matching 5 bases. V lost 3 bases and J 2 bases, leaving 14 bases between the germline ends. The CDR3 runs to 15 residues. CDR1 is DFQATT and CDR2 is SNEGSKA in the germline V gene (reference sequence).

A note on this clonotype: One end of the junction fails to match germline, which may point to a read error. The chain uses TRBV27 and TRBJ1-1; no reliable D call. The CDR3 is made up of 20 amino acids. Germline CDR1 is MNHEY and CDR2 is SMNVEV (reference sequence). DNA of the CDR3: TGCACCAGCAGTTCCCGCCCCCTGGAGCTACCCCCGTTAGGGAACACTGAAGCTTTCTTT. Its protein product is CTSSSRPLELPPLGNTEAFF.

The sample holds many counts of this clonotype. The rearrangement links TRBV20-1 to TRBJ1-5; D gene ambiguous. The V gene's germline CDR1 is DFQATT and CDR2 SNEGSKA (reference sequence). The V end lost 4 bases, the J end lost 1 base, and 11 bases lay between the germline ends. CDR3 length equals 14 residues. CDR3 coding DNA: TGCAGTGCTAAGCGGGTGGGGAGCAATCAGCCCCAGCATTTT. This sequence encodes CSAKRVGSNQPQHF.

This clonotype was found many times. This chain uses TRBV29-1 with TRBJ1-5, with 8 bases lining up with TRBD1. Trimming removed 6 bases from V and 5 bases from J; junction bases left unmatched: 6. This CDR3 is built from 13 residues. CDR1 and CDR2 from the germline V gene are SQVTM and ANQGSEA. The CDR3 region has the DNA TGCAGCGTAGGAGGACAGGGCGATCAGCCCCAGCATTTT. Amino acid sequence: CSVGGQGDQPQHF.

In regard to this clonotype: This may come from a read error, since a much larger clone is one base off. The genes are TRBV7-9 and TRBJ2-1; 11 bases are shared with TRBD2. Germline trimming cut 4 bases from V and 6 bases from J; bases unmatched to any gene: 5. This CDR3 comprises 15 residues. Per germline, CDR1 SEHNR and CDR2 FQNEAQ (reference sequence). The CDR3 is CASSSQGLAANEQFF. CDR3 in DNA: TGTGCCAGCAGCTCACAGGGACTAGCGGCCAATGAGCAGTTCTTC.

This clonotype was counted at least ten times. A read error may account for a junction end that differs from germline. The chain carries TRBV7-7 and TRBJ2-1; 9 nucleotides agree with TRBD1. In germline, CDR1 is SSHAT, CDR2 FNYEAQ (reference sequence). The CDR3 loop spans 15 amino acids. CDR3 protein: CASSLRTGDYNEQFF. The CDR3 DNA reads TGTGCTAGCAGCTTAAGGACAGGGGATTACAATGAGCAGTTCTTC.

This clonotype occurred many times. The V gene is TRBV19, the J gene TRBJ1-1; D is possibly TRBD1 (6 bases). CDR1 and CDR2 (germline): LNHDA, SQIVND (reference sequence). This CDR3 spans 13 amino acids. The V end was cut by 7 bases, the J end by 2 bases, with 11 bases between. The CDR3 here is CASNLGGNTEAFF. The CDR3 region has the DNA TGTGCCAGTAACCTGGGGGGCAACACTGAAGCTTTCTTT.

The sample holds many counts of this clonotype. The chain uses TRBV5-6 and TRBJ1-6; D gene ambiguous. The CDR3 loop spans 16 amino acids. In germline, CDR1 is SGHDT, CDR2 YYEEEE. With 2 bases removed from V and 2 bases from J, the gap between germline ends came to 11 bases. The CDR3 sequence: CASSFWSYTYNSPLHF. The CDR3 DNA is TGTGCCAGCAGCTTCTGGTCGTATACCTATAATTCACCCCTCCACTTT.